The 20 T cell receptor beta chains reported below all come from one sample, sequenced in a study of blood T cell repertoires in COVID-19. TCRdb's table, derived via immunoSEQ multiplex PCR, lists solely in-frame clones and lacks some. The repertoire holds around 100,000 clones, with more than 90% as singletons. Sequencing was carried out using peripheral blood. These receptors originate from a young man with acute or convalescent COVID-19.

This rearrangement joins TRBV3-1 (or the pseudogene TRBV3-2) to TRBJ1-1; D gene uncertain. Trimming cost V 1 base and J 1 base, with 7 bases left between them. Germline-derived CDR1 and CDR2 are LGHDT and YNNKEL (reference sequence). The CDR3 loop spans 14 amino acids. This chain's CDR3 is CASSQGSGNTEAFF. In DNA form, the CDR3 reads TGTGCCAGCAGCCAAGGTTCCGGGAACACTGAAGCTTTCTTT.

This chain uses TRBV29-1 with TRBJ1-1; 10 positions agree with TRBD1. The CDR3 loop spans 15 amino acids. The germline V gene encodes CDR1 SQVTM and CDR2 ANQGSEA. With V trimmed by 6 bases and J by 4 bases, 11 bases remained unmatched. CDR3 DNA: TGCAGCGTCCACCCCACTTGGACAGGGGGCACTGAAGCTTTCTTT. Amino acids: CSVHPTWTGGTEAFF.

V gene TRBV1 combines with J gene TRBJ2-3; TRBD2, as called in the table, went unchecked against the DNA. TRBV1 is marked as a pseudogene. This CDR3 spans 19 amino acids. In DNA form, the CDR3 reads TGCACCAGCAGCCAAGACCCCCCTGGATGTCGGGGAATCCCAGATACGCAGTATTTT. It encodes CTSSQDPPGCRGIPDTQYF.

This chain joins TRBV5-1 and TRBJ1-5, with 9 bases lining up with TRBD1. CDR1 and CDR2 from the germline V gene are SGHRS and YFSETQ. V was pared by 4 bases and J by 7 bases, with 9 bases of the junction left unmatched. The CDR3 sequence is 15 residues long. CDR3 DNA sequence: TGCGCCAGCAGCCCGTGGACAGGGGAGGAGCAGCCCCAGCATTTT. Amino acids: CASSPWTGEEQPQHF.

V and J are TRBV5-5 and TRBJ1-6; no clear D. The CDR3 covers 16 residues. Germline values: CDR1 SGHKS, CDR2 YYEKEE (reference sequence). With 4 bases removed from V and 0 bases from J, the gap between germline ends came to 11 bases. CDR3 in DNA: TGTGCCAGCAGCCCTGACATACGCTCCTATAATTCACCCCTCCACTTT. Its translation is CASSPDIRSYNSPLHF.

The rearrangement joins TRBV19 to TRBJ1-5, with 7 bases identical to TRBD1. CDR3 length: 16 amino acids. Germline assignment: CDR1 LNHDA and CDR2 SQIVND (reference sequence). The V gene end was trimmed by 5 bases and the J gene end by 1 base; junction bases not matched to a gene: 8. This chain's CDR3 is CASSETGKKSNQPQHF. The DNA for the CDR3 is TGTGCCAGTAGTGAGACAGGGAAAAAGAGCAATCAGCCCCAGCATTTT.

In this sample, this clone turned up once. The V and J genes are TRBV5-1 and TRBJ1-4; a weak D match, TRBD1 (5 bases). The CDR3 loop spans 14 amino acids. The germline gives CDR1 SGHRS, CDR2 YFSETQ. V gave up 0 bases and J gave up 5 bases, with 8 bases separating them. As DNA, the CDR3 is TGCGCCAGCAGCTTGGATAGACAGAATGAAAAACTGTTTTTT. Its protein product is CASSLDRQNEKLFF.

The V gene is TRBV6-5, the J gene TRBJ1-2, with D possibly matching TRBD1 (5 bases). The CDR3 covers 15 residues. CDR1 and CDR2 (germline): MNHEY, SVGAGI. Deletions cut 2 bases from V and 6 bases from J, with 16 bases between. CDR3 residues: CASSYGEGLGNGYTF. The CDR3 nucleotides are TGTGCCAGCAGTTACGGGGAGGGACTTGGGAATGGCTACACCTTC.

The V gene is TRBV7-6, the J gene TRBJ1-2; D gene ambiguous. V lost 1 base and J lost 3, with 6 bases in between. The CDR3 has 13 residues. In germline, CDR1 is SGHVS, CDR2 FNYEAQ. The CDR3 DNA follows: TGTGCCAGCAGCTTAGAATATCACTATGGCTACACCTTC. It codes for CASSLEYHYGYTF.

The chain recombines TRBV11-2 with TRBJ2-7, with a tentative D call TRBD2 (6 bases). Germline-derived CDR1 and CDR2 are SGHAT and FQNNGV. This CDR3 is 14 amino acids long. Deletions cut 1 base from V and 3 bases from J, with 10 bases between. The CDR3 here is CASSLAGTYYEQYF. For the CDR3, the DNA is TGTGCCAGCAGCTTAGCAGGGACTTACTACGAGCAGTACTTC.

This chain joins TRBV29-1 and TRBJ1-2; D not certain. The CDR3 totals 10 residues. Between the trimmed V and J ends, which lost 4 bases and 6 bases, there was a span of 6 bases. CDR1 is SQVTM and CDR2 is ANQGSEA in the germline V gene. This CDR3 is CSVGRDGYTF. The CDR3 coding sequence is TGCAGCGTTGGACGGGATGGCTACACCTTC.

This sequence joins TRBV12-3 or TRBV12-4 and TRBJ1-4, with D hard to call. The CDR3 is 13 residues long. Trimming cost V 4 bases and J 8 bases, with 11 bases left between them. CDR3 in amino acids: CASSSNWREKLFF. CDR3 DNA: TGTGCCAGCAGTTCAAACTGGCGGGAAAAACTGTTTTTT.

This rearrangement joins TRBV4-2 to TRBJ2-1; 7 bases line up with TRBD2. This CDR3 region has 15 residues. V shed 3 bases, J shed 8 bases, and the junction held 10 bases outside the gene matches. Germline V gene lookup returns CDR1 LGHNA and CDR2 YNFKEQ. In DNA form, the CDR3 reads TGTGCCAGCAGCCAGCGGGTGGGGGGGTACGATGAGCAGTTCTTC. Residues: CASSQRVGGYDEQFF.

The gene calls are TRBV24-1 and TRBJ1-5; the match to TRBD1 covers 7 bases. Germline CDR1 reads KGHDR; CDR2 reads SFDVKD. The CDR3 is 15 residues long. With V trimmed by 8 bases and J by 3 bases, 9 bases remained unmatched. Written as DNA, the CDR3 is TGTGCCACCAAGGAGGGGGACAGAGACAATCAGCCCCAGCATTTT. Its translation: CATKEGDRDNQPQHF.

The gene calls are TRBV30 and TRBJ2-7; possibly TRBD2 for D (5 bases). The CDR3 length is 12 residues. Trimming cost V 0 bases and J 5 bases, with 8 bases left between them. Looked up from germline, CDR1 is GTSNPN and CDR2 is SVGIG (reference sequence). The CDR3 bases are TGTGCCTGGAGTGTACTAGGAGACGAGCAGTACTTC. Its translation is CAWSVLGDEQYF. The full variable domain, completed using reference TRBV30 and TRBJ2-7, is SQTIHQWPATLVQPVGSPLSLECTVEGTSNPNLYWYRQAAGRGLQLLFYSVGIGQISSEVPQNLSASRPQDRQFILSSKKLLLSDSGFYLCAWSVLGDEQYFGPGTRLTVT.

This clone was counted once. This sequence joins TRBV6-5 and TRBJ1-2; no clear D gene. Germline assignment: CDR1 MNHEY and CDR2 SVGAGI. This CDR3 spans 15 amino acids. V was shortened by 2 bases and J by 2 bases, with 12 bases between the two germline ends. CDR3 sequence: CASSYTLTANYGYTF. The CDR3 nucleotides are TGTGCCAGCAGTTACACCTTAACAGCCAACTATGGCTACACCTTC.

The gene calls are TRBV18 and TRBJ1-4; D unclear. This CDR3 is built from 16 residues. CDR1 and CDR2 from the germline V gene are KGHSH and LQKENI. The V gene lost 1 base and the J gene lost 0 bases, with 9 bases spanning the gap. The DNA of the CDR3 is TGTGCCAGCTCACCACAGGCACAGACAACTAATGAAAAACTGTTTTTT. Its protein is CASSPQAQTTNEKLFF.

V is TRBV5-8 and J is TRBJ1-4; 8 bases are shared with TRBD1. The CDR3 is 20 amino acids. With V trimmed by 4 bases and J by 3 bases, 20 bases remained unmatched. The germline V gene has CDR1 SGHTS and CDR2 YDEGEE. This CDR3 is CASSPGVQQTGGRSNEKLFF. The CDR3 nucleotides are TGTGCCAGCAGCCCTGGCGTACAGCAAACAGGGGGTCGTTCTAATGAAAAACTGTTTTTT.

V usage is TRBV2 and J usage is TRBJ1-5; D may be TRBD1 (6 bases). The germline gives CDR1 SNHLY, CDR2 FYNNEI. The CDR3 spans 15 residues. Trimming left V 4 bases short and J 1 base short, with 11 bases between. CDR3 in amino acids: CASSGGRGSNQPQHF. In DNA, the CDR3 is TGTGCCAGCAGTGGTGGCAGGGGAAGCAATCAGCCCCAGCATTTT. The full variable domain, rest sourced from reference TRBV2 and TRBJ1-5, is EPEVTQTPSHQVTQMGQEVILRCVPISNHLYFYWYRQILGQKVEFLVSFYNNEISEKSEIFDDQFSVERPDGSNFTLKIRSTKLEDSAMYFCASSGGRGSNQPQHFGDGTRLSIL.

Here the CDR3 DNA reads TGTGCCAGCAGCCAAGGGGGCCGGTCTAGCGGGGCCTACAATGAGCAGTTCTTC. Encoded protein: CASSQGGRSSGAYNEQFF. The V call is TRBV3-1 (or the pseudogene TRBV3-2), the J call TRBJ2-1; 9 positions match TRBD2. The CDR3 loop spans 18 amino acids. Germline V gene lookup returns CDR1 LGHDT and CDR2 YNNKEL (reference sequence). Trimming at V came to 1 base and at J to 2 bases, leaving 9 bases not matched to a gene.